The T cell receptor (beta chain) described here comes from a study of T cells expressing NK-cell markers. TCRdb reprocessed the 5' RACE reads; each CDR3 protein has one entry and no DNA is given. The ten most abundant clones cover approximately 17% of a sample with some 110,000 distinct CDR3 sequences. The germline CDR1 and CDR2 sequences are DFQATT and SNEGSKA (reference sequence). The CDR3 runs to 16 residues. Sequenced input: blood T cells: a sorted CD56 or NKG2C T cell subset, CD4+ or CD8+ T cells, or bulk PBMC T cells (not recorded which). The gene calls are TRBV20-1 and TRBJ2-1; checking the TCRdb D call of TRBD1 is not possible without DNA. This receptor was taken from a woman between 18 and 70 years old in good health. CDR3 loop: CSATPRHRSGHNEQFF.